The next 21 T cell receptor beta chains were all read from a single sample in a study of identical twins. TCRdb re-called the 5' RACE reads with MiXCR, one entry per CDR3 protein. The repertoire includes some 1,700,000 distinct CDR3 sequences, 25% to 35% of them detected once, and about 0.3% sits in the top ten. Sequenced input: cord blood. All receptors come from a newborn girl in good health.

This clonotype was recorded a few times. The chain uses TRBV29-1 and TRBJ1-1, with D possibly matching TRBD1 (5 bases). V gave up 7 bases and J gave up 3 bases, with 15 bases separating them. The V gene's germline CDR1 is SQVTM and CDR2 ANQGSEA. The CDR3 consists of 13 residues. CDR3 DNA sequence: TGCAGCGGATTTCAGGGAGGGGACACTGAAGCTTTCTTT. Translation: CSGFQGGDTEAFF.

The chain links TRBV19 to TRBJ2-7; perhaps TRBD2 as D (5 bases). Germline-derived CDR1 and CDR2 are LNHDA and SQIVND (reference sequence). The ends were cut back, 3 bases at V and 2 bases at J, with 11 bases in the middle. This CDR3 comprises 14 residues. The CDR3 is CASSMPGETYEQYF. DNA for the CDR3: TGTGCCAGTAGTATGCCCGGGGAGACCTACGAGCAGTACTTC.

The CDR3 region is CASRRLPVTYEQYF. DNA of the CDR3: TGTGCCAGCAGAAGGCTACCGGTCACCTACGAGCAGTACTTC. V gene TRBV6-4 combines with J gene TRBJ2-7, with D unresolved. Germline values: CDR1 MRHNA, CDR2 SNTAGT. CDR3 length equals 14 residues. The V end lost 6 bases, the J end lost 2 bases, and 14 bases lay between the germline ends.

V gene TRBV28 combines with J gene TRBJ2-6; TRBD1 agrees at 7 bases. Trimming took 4 bases from V and 10 from J; bases not matched to a gene: 7. Germline lookup yields CDR1 MDHEN and CDR2 SYDVKM. The CDR3 is 14 amino acids. CDR3 bases: TGTGCCAGCAGTTCCTCGGGACAGTTTAACGTCCTGACTTTC. The encoded protein is CASSSSGQFNVLTF.

The chain employs TRBV4-2 and TRBJ2-3; 9 bases align to TRBD2. J gave up 5 bases and V 0 bases, and 6 bases lay outside the gene matches. CDR3 length: 16 residues. Germline lookup yields CDR1 LGHNA and CDR2 YNFKEQ. In nucleotides, the CDR3 is TGTGCCAGCAGCCAAGAGGGCGGGGGGGCAAAAGATACGCAGTATTTT. Translated: CASSQEGGGAKDTQYF.

To note about this clonotype: The junction differs from germline at one of its ends, possibly a read error. V usage is TRBV3-1 and J usage is TRBJ2-7, with 9 bases matching TRBD1. Germline-derived CDR1 and CDR2 are LGHDT and YNNKEL (reference sequence). The CDR3 totals 14 residues. The CDR3 loop is CASSPGQGTYEPYF. CDR3 coding DNA: TGTGCCAGCAGCCCCGGACAGGGGACCTACGAGCCGTACTTC.

The chain recombines TRBV2 with TRBJ2-1; a possible D gene is TRBD1 (5 bases). Germline V gene sequence: CDR1 SNHLY, CDR2 FYNNEI. V was trimmed by 6 bases and J by 2 bases, leaving 11 bases between them. CDR3 length: 14 residues. CDR3 amino acids: CASRVRAAYNEQFF. In DNA form, the CDR3 reads TGTGCCAGCAGGGTCAGGGCTGCCTACAATGAGCAGTTCTTC.

The V call is TRBV24-1, the J call TRBJ2-1; the match to TRBD2 covers 8 bases. The V gene end was trimmed by 9 bases and the J gene end by 4 bases; junction bases not matched to a gene: 13. CDR1 is KGHDR, CDR2 SFDVKD, per germline. The CDR3 has 16 residues. The CDR3 DNA sequence: TGTGCCACCGGCTACCTTCGACTAGCGACATACAATGAGCAGTTCTTC. This encodes CATGYLRLATYNEQFF.

The rearrangement uses TRBV18 and TRBJ1-6; maybe TRBD1 (5 bases). CDR3 length: 16 residues. Germline loops: CDR1 KGHSH, CDR2 LQKENI. Trimming shortened V by 1 base and J by 4 bases, and 11 bases separated the two germline ends. CDR3 in amino acids: CASSPRGEPYNSPLHF. The CDR3, as DNA: TGTGCCAGCTCACCACGGGGGGAACCTTATAATTCACCCCTCCACTTT.

The chain links TRBV5-4 to TRBJ2-1, with 8 positions matching TRBD2. Germline assignment: CDR1 SGHNT and CDR2 YYREEE (reference sequence). With V trimmed by 1 base and J by 8 bases, 11 bases remained unmatched. This CDR3 is 16 amino acids long. The DNA of the CDR3 is TGTGCCAGCAGCTTGTCGGTGGTAGCGGGACGGGATGAGCAGTTCTTC. Its translation is CASSLSVVAGRDEQFF. Based on the CDR3 plus reference TRBV5-4 and TRBJ2-1, the full variable domain is ETGVTQSPTHLIKTRGQQVTLRCSSQSGHNTVSWYQQALGQGPQFIFQYYREEENGRGNFPPRFSGLQFPNYSSELNVNALELDDSALYLCASSLSVVAGRDEQFFGPGTRLTVL.

This clonotype was detected only a few times. The rearrangement uses TRBV25-1 and TRBJ2-1, with D possibly matching TRBD1 (5 bases). Germline assignment: CDR1 MGHDK and CDR2 SYGVNS. The V end lost 7 bases, the J end lost 4 bases, and 17 bases lay between the germline ends. This CDR3 contains 15 residues. For the CDR3, the DNA is TGTGCCAGCACCCCTTGGAACAGGCCTTACAATGAGCAGTTCTTC. The encoded protein is CASTPWNRPYNEQFF.

The V call is TRBV4-1, the J call TRBJ1-4; 9 bases agree with TRBD1. The germline gives CDR1 MGHRA, CDR2 YSYEKL. This CDR3 has 15 amino acids. Trimming at V came to 4 bases and at J to 5 bases, leaving 5 bases not matched to a gene. Written as DNA, the CDR3 is TGCGCCAGCAGCCGGGACAGGGACCTCAATGAAAAACTGTTTTTT. Protein: CASSRDRDLNEKLFF.

In this sample, this clonotype turned up a few times. The rearrangement uses TRBV9 and TRBJ2-1; D may be TRBD1 (5 bases). V lost 0 bases, J lost 5 bases, and 12 bases lay in between. Germline V CDR1 and CDR2: SGDLS, YYNGEE. The CDR3 length is 15 residues. The CDR3: CASSVGWVGDNEQFF. DNA for the CDR3: TGTGCCAGCAGCGTAGGGTGGGTAGGGGACAATGAGCAGTTCTTC.

This clonotype came up many times. V gene TRBV10-3 combines with J gene TRBJ1-2; TRBD1 matches at 8 bases. With 6 bases clipped from V and 0 bases from J, the junction kept 3 bases outside the gene matches. CDR1 and CDR2 (germline): ENHRY, SYGVKD. The CDR3 covers 14 residues. CDR3 residues: CAIRQGGSNYGYTF. The CDR3, as DNA: TGTGCCATCAGACAGGGGGGATCTAACTATGGCTACACCTTC.

The chain joins TRBV25-1 to TRBJ2-4; D is unclear. Germline V gives CDR1 MGHDK, CDR2 SYGVNS. V was pared by 5 bases and J by 0 bases, with 17 bases between. The CDR3 length is 17 residues. The CDR3 coding sequence is TGTGCCAGCAGTTCCCCCTCGAGCAGCCTAGCCAAAAACATTCAGTACTTC. This encodes CASSSPSSSLAKNIQYF.

A few counts support this clonotype. CDR3 sequence reads: CASSPDRPYGYTF. The CDR3 nucleotides read TGCGCCAGCAGCCCAGACAGGCCGTATGGCTACACCTTC. V usage is TRBV5-1 and J usage is TRBJ1-2, with a possible D match to TRBD1 (6 bases). CDR1 and CDR2 from the germline V gene are SGHRS and YFSETQ. The CDR3 covers 13 residues. The V end was cut by 4 bases, the J end by 5 bases, with 12 bases between.

There are a few counts of this clonotype. V gene TRBV10-3 combines with J gene TRBJ1-2; TRBD1 is a possible D gene (5 bases). Trimming left V 4 bases short and J 8 bases short, with 17 bases between. This CDR3 is built from 14 residues. In germline, CDR1 is ENHRY, CDR2 SYGVKD. DNA for the CDR3: TGTGCCATCAGTGGGAGTTTCAGGGCGTTAGGCTACACCTTC. It encodes CAISGSFRALGYTF.

The gene calls are TRBV4-3 and TRBJ2-5, with 8 bases that match TRBD1. The better agreement between TRBJ2-7 and the DNA end casts doubt on the J call. Looked up from germline, CDR1 is LGHNA and CDR2 is YSLEER. This CDR3 region has 15 residues. Here the CDR3 reads CASSRVGQGFYEQYF. CDR3 in DNA: TGCGCCAGCAGCCGCGTTGGACAGGGATTTTACGAGCAGTACTTC.

The chain couples TRBV11-1 to TRBJ1-1; 9 nucleotides agree with TRBD1. This CDR3 is 16 amino acids long. The germline V gene has CDR1 SGHAT and CDR2 FQDESV (reference sequence). J gave up 1 base and V 3 bases, and 6 bases lay outside the gene matches. The DNA of the CDR3 is TGTGCCAGCAGCTTGGTCCCGGGACAGGGGAACACTGAAGCTTTCTTT. It yields the protein CASSLVPGQGNTEAFF. Supplemented by reference TRBV11-1 and TRBJ1-1, the full variable domain reads EAEVAQSPRYKITEKSQAVAFWCDPISGHATLYWYRQILGQGPELLVQFQDESVVDDSQLPKDRFSAERLKGVDSTLKIQPAELGDSAMYLCASSLVPGQGNTEAFFGQGTRLTVV.

This clonotype has at least ten counts. The chain uses TRBV10-3 and TRBJ2-7; D gene unclear. Trimming removed 0 bases from V and 0 bases from J, with 6 bases in between. The CDR3 spans 14 residues. CDR1 ENHRY and CDR2 SYGVKD come from the germline V gene. As DNA, the CDR3 is TGTGCCATCAGTGAGTCGTGGAGCTCCTACGAGCAGTACTTC. This codes for CAISESWSSYEQYF.

J is TRBJ2-1 and V is TRBV2; D is unresolved. In germline, CDR1 is SNHLY, CDR2 FYNNEI. The CDR3 runs 12 residues. The germline V and J ends were trimmed by 8 bases and 3 bases, with 8 bases remaining between them. The CDR3 nucleotides read TGTGCCAGCGAAGTCCTCTACAATGAGCAGTTCTTC. Translated, it gives CASEVLYNEQFF.